This entry lists 20 T cell receptor beta chains sequenced from one sample in a study of early T cells in non-severe SARS-CoV-2 infection. TCRdb re-called the 5' RACE reads with MiXCR, one entry per CDR3 protein. The sample includes roughly 53,000 distinct CDR3 sequences, around 10% of them seen just once. The sequenced sample was whole blood, obtained at baseline. These TCRs come from an adult who was a healthcare worker with PCR-confirmed SARS-CoV-2 infection or an uninfected control (not recorded which).

The rearrangement links TRBV11-2 to TRBJ2-7, with unresolved D. Trimming cost V 5 bases and J 6 bases, with 17 bases left between them. Germline lookup yields CDR1 SGHAT and CDR2 FQNNGV. The CDR3 is made up of 14 amino acids. The CDR3 here is CASSAGQTRSEQYF. The CDR3 bases are TGTGCCAGCAGCGCTGGCCAAACGCGCTCCGAGCAGTACTTC.

The table lists this clonotype with many counts. Written as DNA, the CDR3 is TGTGCCAGCAGTTATATCAACAATGAGCAGTTCTTC. It specifies CASSYINNEQFF. The J gene is TRBJ2-1, the V gene TRBV12-3 or TRBV12-4; D gene ambiguous. V lost 4 bases and J lost 5, with 6 bases in between. The CDR3 spans 12 residues.

There are many counts of this clonotype. The chain uses TRBV6-5 and TRBJ1-2; possible D gene TRBD1, 6 bases. Trimming removed 0 bases at V and 4 bases at J, with 9 bases between. CDR1 and CDR2 (germline): MNHEY, SVGAGI. There are 14 residues in the CDR3. Here the CDR3 DNA reads TGTGCCAGCAGTTACTCGGGGGGCGGCTATGGCTACACCTTC. Protein sequence: CASSYSGGGYGYTF.

This clonotype was counted at least ten times. The V call is TRBV18, the J call TRBJ1-4; D not certain. The CDR3 is 12 residues long. The V end lost 6 bases, the J end lost 16 bases, and 18 bases lay between the germline ends. Germline CDR1 reads KGHSH; CDR2 reads LQKENI. CDR3 DNA: TGTGCCAGCTCCACACCCCTCTCCAGGCCGTTTTTT. It specifies CASSTPLSRPFF.

The CDR3 loop is CASSLGGGEAFF. CDR3 in DNA: TGTGCCAGCAGCTTAGGTGGAGGGGAAGCTTTCTTT. The V gene is TRBV7-8, the J gene TRBJ1-1, with no clear D. Trimming stripped 1 base from V and 8 bases from J, with 8 bases between. Germline CDR1 SGHVS, CDR2 FQNEAQ. The CDR3 covers 12 residues.

This chain joins TRBV4-1 and TRBJ2-5; 10 bases agree with TRBD2. J was trimmed by 4 bases and V by 2 bases; bases with no gene match: 4. Germline V gene lookup returns CDR1 MGHRA and CDR2 YSYEKL. The CDR3 has 15 amino acids. The CDR3 sequence is CASSQTGTSVETQYF. Written as DNA, the CDR3 is TGCGCCAGCAGCCAAACCGGGACTAGCGTAGAGACCCAGTACTTC.

CDR3 in DNA: TGCGCCAGCAGCCCTGGGAGGGCGGCGAACACCGGGGAGCTGTTTTTT. It encodes CASSPGRAANTGELFF. The genes are TRBV5-1 and TRBJ2-2; 7 nucleotides align to TRBD2. The CDR3 contains 16 residues. Trimming took 4 bases from V and 0 from J; bases not matched to a gene: 6. The V gene's germline CDR1 is SGHRS and CDR2 YFSETQ.

V is TRBV20-1 and J is TRBJ1-5; the D is unclear. The germline V gene has CDR1 DFQATT and CDR2 SNEGSKA (reference sequence). Trimming pared 5 bases from V and 2 bases from J, leaving 13 bases between. The CDR3 runs 14 residues. Here the CDR3 DNA reads TGCAGTGCTCCCGACCCGAGGGGCAATCAGCCCCAGCATTTT. It codes for CSAPDPRGNQPQHF.

This clonotype was observed a few times. V gene TRBV7-2 combines with J gene TRBJ2-7; D might be TRBD1 (5 bases). The germline V gene has CDR1 SGHTA and CDR2 FQGNSA. This CDR3 region has 14 residues. V dropped 3 bases and J dropped 7 bases, with 16 bases sitting between them. DNA for the CDR3: TGTGCCAGCAGCTTCGGGCAGGGTCTTAGAGAGCAGTACTTC. It translates to CASSFGQGLREQYF.

This clonotype was counted only a few times. The V gene is TRBV10-3, the J gene TRBJ2-5; D perhaps matches TRBD1 (5 bases). V gave up 5 bases and J gave up 2 bases, with 15 bases separating them. This CDR3 comprises 15 residues. Germline loops: CDR1 ENHRY, CDR2 SYGVKD. The CDR3 loop reads CAISSNLGAQETQYF. The DNA of the CDR3 is TGTGCCATCAGTTCGAACCTAGGGGCTCAAGAGACCCAGTACTTC.

This clonotype was seen many times. The rearrangement uses TRBV7-8 and TRBJ2-3; D call uncertain. The CDR3 sequence is 15 residues long. Germline V gene lookup returns CDR1 SGHVS and CDR2 FQNEAQ. V gave up 0 bases and J gave up 1 base, with 8 bases separating them. CDR3 DNA: TGTGCCAGCAGCTTAGCGGTCCTACGCACAGATACGCAGTATTTT. Amino acids: CASSLAVLRTDTQYF.

This clonotype has only a few counts. The chain combines TRBV28 with TRBJ2-5; TRBD2 aligns across 8 bases. V dropped 3 bases and J dropped 1; count of bases not matched to a gene: 4. From germline, CDR1 is MDHEN and CDR2 SYDVKM. This CDR3 has 15 residues. CDR3 bases: TGTGCCAGCAGTTTTCCCCTAGCGGGCCAAGAGACCCAGTACTTC. Translating it yields CASSFPLAGQETQYF. Full variable domain (missing parts from reference TRBV28 and TRBJ2-5): DVKVTQSSRYLVKRTGEKVFLECVQDMDHENMFWYRQDPGLGLRLIYFSYDVKMKEKGDIPEGYSVSREKKERFSLILESASTNQTSMYLCASSFPLAGQETQYFGPGTRLLVL.

This clonotype was detected a few times. The chain carries TRBV3-1 and TRBJ1-5; no clear D gene. The CDR3 is 15 amino acids. From germline, CDR1 is LGHDT and CDR2 YNNKEL (reference sequence). Trimming stripped 0 bases from V and 3 bases from J, with 9 bases between. CDR3: CASSQDTTANQPQHF. In DNA form, the CDR3 reads TGTGCCAGCAGCCAAGATACGACTGCCAATCAGCCCCAGCATTTT.

In nucleotides, the CDR3 is TGTGCCAGCTCACCGCGGACTGCTCAAGACAATGAGCAGTTCTTC. This codes for CASSPRTAQDNEQFF. The chain couples TRBV18 to TRBJ2-1, with D perhaps matching TRBD2 (5 bases). CDR1 KGHSH and CDR2 LQKENI come from the germline V gene. V lost 3 bases to trimming and J lost 5 bases, with 14 bases between them. The CDR3 contains 15 residues.

The sample holds a few counts of this clonotype. V gene TRBV27 combines with J gene TRBJ2-7, with 9 bases matching TRBD1. The CDR3 spans 15 residues. CDR1 is MNHEY, CDR2 SMNVEV, per germline (reference sequence). The V gene end was trimmed by 6 bases and the J gene end by 0 bases; junction bases not matched to a gene: 6. The CDR3 sequence is CASSVQGAVSYEQYF. CDR3 sequence (DNA): TGTGCCAGCAGCGTACAGGGGGCGGTCTCCTACGAGCAGTACTTC.

This clonotype was seen more than once but under ten times. The chain carries TRBV2 and TRBJ2-2, with TRBD2 identical over 10 bases. The V and J ends lost 6 bases and 5 bases, in that order; junction bases with no gene match: 3. The germline V gene has CDR1 SNHLY and CDR2 FYNNEI. This CDR3 spans 14 amino acids. CDR3 loop: CASRPGLATGELFF. CDR3 nucleotide sequence: TGTGCCAGCAGGCCGGGACTAGCGACCGGGGAGCTGTTTTTT.

The V gene is TRBV5-5, the J gene TRBJ2-1; 8 nucleotides line up with TRBD2. Germline V gene sequence: CDR1 SGHKS, CDR2 YYEKEE (reference sequence). The CDR3 length is 15 residues. V shed 1 base, J shed 5 bases, and the junction held 5 bases outside the gene matches. The CDR3 nucleotides read TGTGCCAGCAGCTTGTTTAGCGGGGCCCACAATGAGCAGTTCTTC. As protein: CASSLFSGAHNEQFF.

The V call is TRBV3-1, the J call TRBJ1-2; D perhaps matches TRBD1 (5 bases). CDR1 and CDR2 (germline): LGHDT, YNNKEL (reference sequence). V was shortened by 2 bases and J by 3 bases, with 7 bases between the two germline ends. The CDR3 is made up of 13 amino acids. CDR3 DNA: TGTGCCAGCAGCCAATCGGGGGACTATGGCTACACCTTC. Translated, it gives CASSQSGDYGYTF.

This clonotype was seen many times. The rearrangement links TRBV6-1 to TRBJ1-5, with 7 bases aligning to TRBD1. Trimming cost V 6 bases and J 0 bases; bases outside gene matches: 5. The CDR3 has 15 residues. Per germline, CDR1 MNHNS and CDR2 SASEGT. This CDR3 is CASRLDRASNQPQHF. The CDR3 DNA sequence: TGTGCCAGCAGATTAGACAGGGCTAGCAATCAGCCCCAGCATTTT.

V usage is TRBV6-2 or TRBV6-3 and J usage is TRBJ2-7; no clear D. Trimming stripped 6 bases from V and 4 bases from J, with 10 bases between. Germline V CDR1 and CDR2: MNHEY, SVGEGT. The CDR3 covers 12 residues. The CDR3 spells CASSGSAYEQYF. For the CDR3, the DNA is TGTGCCAGCAGCGGCAGTGCTTACGAGCAGTACTTC.